Below, 12 T cell receptor beta chains from the same sample are listed, as sequenced in a study of long-term antiretroviral therapy in people with HIV. Run at survey level, the immunoSEQ assay was version v3.0. Produced via immunoSEQ multiplex PCR; TCRdb's table is partial and in-frame only. The table includes about 24,000 clones, roughly 85% detected once. The sample consisted of unsorted PBMCs, taken 1.2 years after starting antiretroviral therapy. Receptors were obtained from a woman aged 40-49 years with HIV.

J is TRBJ2-7 and V is TRBV2; 11 bases map to TRBD2. With V trimmed by 1 base and J by 0 bases, 8 bases remained unmatched. The CDR3 is 18 residues long. CDR1 is SNHLY, CDR2 FYNNEI, per germline. CDR3 loop: CASSEGLAGWTSSYEQYF. Here the CDR3 DNA reads TGTGCCAGCAGTGAAGGACTAGCGGGGTGGACCAGCTCCTACGAGCAGTACTTC.

This clone was counted a few times. V is TRBV5-1 and J is TRBJ2-7; possibly TRBD1 for D (5 bases). The V gene's germline CDR1 is SGHRS and CDR2 YFSETQ. V was pared by 5 bases and J by 0 bases, with 15 bases between. This CDR3 contains 15 residues. DNA for the CDR3: TGCGCCAGCAGAGAGCAGGGCCTCCCCTCCTACGAGCAGTACTTC. It encodes CASREQGLPSYEQYF.

The gene calls are TRBV2 and TRBJ1-2, with D uncertain. With 6 bases removed from V and 4 bases from J, the gap between germline ends came to 15 bases. This CDR3 spans 14 amino acids. In germline, CDR1 is SNHLY, CDR2 FYNNEI. The DNA of the CDR3 is TGTGCCAGCAGGGGTATAGCAGAGTCCTATGGCTACACCTTC. Translated, it gives CASRGIAESYGYTF.

V and J are TRBV27 and TRBJ1-6; TRBD1 is a possible D gene (5 bases). This CDR3 spans 14 amino acids. Per the germline V gene, CDR1 is MNHEY and CDR2 is SMNVEV (reference sequence). The V end lost 2 bases, the J end lost 8 bases, and 10 bases lay between the germline ends. In DNA, the CDR3 is TGTGCCAGCAGTTTAGGGGGAATCGATTCACCCCTCCACTTT. This gives the protein CASSLGGIDSPLHF.

The chain couples TRBV19 to TRBJ2-7; the match to TRBD1 covers 9 bases. The CDR3 is made up of 15 amino acids. CDR1 LNHDA and CDR2 SQIVND come from the germline V gene (reference sequence). The V and J ends lost 5 bases and 0 bases, in that order; junction bases with no gene match: 5. The CDR3 nucleotides read TGTGCCAGTAGTCTAACAGGGGGCGGCTCCTACGAGCAGTACTTC. Its translation is CASSLTGGGSYEQYF.

This clone came up a few times. The chain couples TRBV5-4 to TRBJ2-7; D is possibly TRBD1 (5 bases). CDR3 length: 15 residues. The germline gives CDR1 SGHNT, CDR2 YYREEE (reference sequence). Trimming left V 4 bases short and J 0 bases short, with 14 bases between. The DNA for the CDR3 is TGTGCCAGCAGCAGTCAGGGTGGGCTCTCCTACGAGCAGTACTTC. Its translation: CASSSQGGLSYEQYF.

V and J are TRBV4-3 and TRBJ1-1; 7 bases map to TRBD1. Germline CDR1 LGHNA, CDR2 YSLEER. The CDR3 is 14 residues long. J lost 1 base, V lost 5 bases, and 4 bases had no gene match. CDR3 region: CASSAGGENTEAFF. The DNA of the CDR3 is TGCGCCAGCAGCGCAGGGGGGGAGAACACTGAAGCTTTCTTT.

In this sample, this clone turned up a few times. The J gene is TRBJ2-1, the V gene TRBV5-6, with 7 bases that match TRBD1. Germline values: CDR1 SGHDT, CDR2 YYEEEE. V lost 2 bases, J lost 0 bases, and 2 bases stayed unmatched. The CDR3 is 15 residues long. For the CDR3, the DNA is TGTGCCAGCAGCTTCGGGGACAGCTCCTACAATGAGCAGTTCTTC. Residues: CASSFGDSSYNEQFF.

This chain connects TRBV19 to TRBJ1-5, with a possible D match to TRBD1 (5 bases). The CDR3 loop spans 16 amino acids. Trimming stripped 4 bases from V and 4 bases from J, with 17 bases between. CDR1 and CDR2 (germline): LNHDA, SQIVND (reference sequence). CDR3 DNA sequence: TGTGCCAGTAGTAAACGGGCCGGAGAGGGGAATCAGCCCCAGCATTTT. Protein: CASSKRAGEGNQPQHF.

The chain carries TRBV9 and TRBJ1-5, with D unresolved. Germline V CDR1 and CDR2: SGDLS, YYNGEE. The CDR3 covers 14 residues. Trimming cost V 0 bases and J 4 bases, with 8 bases left between them. The CDR3 spells CASSVEGGNQPQHF. Written as DNA, the CDR3 is TGTGCCAGCAGCGTAGAAGGCGGGAATCAGCCCCAGCATTTT.

This chain joins TRBV6-6 and TRBJ2-5; tentative D call: TRBD2 (5 bases). The CDR3 loop spans 16 amino acids. In germline, CDR1 is MNHNY, CDR2 SVGAGI (reference sequence). Between the trimmed V and J ends, which lost 7 bases and 2 bases, there was a span of 20 bases. Written as DNA, the CDR3 is TGTGCCAGCACCCCGTTCCCTATGCCGGGGCAAGAGACCCAGTACTTC. Its translation is CASTPFPMPGQETQYF.

The rearrangement uses TRBV11-2 and TRBJ2-1; TRBD1 matches 9 bases. The CDR3 length is 15 residues. Per germline, CDR1 SGHAT and CDR2 FQNNGV. V was pared by 5 bases and J by 5 bases, with 7 bases of the junction left unmatched. The DNA for the CDR3 is TGTGCCAGCAGCAACAGGGGGCGCCGAGACAATGAGCAGTTCTTC. This sequence encodes CASSNRGRRDNEQFF.